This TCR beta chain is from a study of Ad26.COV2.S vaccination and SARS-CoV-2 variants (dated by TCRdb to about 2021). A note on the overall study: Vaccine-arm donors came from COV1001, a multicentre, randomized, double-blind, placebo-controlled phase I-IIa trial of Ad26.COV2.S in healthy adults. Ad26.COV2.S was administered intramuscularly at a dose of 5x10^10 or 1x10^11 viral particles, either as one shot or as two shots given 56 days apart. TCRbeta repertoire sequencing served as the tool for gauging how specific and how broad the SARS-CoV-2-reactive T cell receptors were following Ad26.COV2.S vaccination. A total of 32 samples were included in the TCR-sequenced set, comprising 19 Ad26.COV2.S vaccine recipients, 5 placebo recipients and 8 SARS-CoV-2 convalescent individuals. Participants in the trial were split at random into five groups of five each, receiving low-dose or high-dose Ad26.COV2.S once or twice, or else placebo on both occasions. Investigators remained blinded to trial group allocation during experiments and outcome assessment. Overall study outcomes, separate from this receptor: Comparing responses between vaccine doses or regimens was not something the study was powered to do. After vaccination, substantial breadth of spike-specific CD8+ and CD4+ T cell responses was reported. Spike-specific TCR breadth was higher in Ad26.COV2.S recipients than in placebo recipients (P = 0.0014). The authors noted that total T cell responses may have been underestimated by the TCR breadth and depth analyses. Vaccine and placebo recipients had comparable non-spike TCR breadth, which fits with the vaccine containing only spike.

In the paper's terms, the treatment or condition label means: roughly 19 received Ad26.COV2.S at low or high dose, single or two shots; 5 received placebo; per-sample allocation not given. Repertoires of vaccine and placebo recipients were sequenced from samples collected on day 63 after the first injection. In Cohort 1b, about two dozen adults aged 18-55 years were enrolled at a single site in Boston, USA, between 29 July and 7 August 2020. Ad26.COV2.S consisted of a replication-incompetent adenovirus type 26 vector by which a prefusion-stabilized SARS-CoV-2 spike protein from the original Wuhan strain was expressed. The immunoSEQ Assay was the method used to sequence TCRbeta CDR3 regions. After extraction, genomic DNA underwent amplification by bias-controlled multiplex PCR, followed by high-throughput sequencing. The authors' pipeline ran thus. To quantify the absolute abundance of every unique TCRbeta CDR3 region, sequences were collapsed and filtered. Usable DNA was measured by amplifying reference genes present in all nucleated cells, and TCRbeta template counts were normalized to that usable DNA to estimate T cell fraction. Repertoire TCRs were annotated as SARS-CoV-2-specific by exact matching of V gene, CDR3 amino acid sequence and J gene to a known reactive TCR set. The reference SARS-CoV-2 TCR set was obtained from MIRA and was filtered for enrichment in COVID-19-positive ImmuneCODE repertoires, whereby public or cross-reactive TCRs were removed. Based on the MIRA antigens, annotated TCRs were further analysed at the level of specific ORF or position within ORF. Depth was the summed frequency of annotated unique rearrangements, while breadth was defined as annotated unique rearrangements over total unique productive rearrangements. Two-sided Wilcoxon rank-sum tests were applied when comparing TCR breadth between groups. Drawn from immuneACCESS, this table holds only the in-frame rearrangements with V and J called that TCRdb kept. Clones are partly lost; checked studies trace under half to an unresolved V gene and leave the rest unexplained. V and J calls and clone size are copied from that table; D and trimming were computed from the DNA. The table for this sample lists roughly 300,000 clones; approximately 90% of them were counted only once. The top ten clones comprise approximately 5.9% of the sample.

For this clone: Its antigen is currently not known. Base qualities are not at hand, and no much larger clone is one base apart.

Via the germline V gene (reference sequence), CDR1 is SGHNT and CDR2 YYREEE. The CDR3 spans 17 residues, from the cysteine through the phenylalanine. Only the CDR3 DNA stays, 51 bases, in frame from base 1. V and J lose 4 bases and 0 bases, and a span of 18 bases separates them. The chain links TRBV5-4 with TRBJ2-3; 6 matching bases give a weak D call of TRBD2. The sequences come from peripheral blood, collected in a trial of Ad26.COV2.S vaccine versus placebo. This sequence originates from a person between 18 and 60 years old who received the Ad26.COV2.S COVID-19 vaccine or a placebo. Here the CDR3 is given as CASSLLGLAISTDTQYF. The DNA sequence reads TGTGCCAGCAGCCTGTTGGGGCTAGCGATAAGCACAGATACGCAGTATTTT.